This record looks at one T cell receptor (beta chain) sequence and its context. This receptor's antigen is unknown. The input lacks base qualities; no much larger clone sits a single base away. These data come from a study of chemoradiotherapy in HPV16-positive cancers (dated by TCRdb to the early 2020s). As for the study more broadly: Functional T-cell assays on cells from a couple of HPV16-positive patients defined candidate HPV-specific T-cell clones and common TCR motifs. The study set out to ask whether T-cell immunity against the HPV oncoproteins E6 and E7 changes over the course of chemoradiotherapy and whether that immunity affects survival. The candidate HPV-specific TCRs and motifs were subsequently tracked in TCR repertoires obtained from 90 or so patients with HPV-related cancers.

Receptor amplification or capture employed the immunoSEQ multiplex PCR assay. The clones in this table, taken by TCRdb from immuneACCESS, are in-frame only. Not every clone is retained; where verified, under half of the shortfall comes from an unresolved V gene, and the cause of the rest is unknown. Counted in this sample were some 5,100 clones; around nine tenths of them appeared once. Roughly 9.1% of the sample is in the top ten clones. Repertoires were sampled repeatedly over the course of chemoradiotherapy so that clonal expansion in the tumor microenvironment could be followed. Here is what the overall study found, with its caveats: Among HPV16-positive patients, expansion of HPV-responsive T cells during chemoradiotherapy was associated with better recurrence-free survival. Only two HPV16-positive patients were used to derive the functional definition of HPV-specific T cells, and the survival association was reported for HPV16-positive patients. Expansion of candidate HPV-specific clones and E7-related TCR motifs was observed in the tumor microenvironment during treatment, whereas no such expansion was observed for non-HPV-specific T cells.

Reading the germline V gene (reference sequence) gives CDR1 MNHEY and CDR2 SMNVEV. Measured from the cysteine to the phenylalanine, the CDR3 is 14 residues long. Kept here is only the CDR3 DNA, which spans 42 bases and is read in frame from base 1. V ends up 6 bases short and J 2 bases short, with an unmatched junction base count of 4. The receptor's source is a human donor with HPV-associated anogenital cancer. The rearrangement combines TRBV27 with TRBJ1-2, and 9 bases in between align with TRBD1. The sample was tumor tissue, taken from a patient who underwent chemoradiotherapy. The CDR3 reads CASRGTGTNYGYTF. Read as DNA, the sequence is TGTGCCAGCAGAGGGACAGGGACAAACTATGGCTACACCTTC.